What follows is one T cell receptor beta chain and its context. Its specificity is unknown. Sampled blood was obtained at baseline, cycle 4 day 1, and cycle 7 day 1. Clones were read by immunoSEQ multiplex PCR, and TCRdb kept only the in-frame ones, dropping some. The table records around 63,000 clones, 80% to 90% of them present only once. The sample belongs to a study of OX40 agonist ivuxolimab in advanced cancers. Study context: Given to patients was ivuxolimab, an agonistic anti-OX40 (CD134) antibody. In this trial design, patients received ivuxolimab intravenously at 0.01 to 10 mg/kg every 2 weeks. Study observations and caveats: There was clonal expansion of CD4+ and CD8+ blood T cells by week 6 at 0.1 to 3.0 mg/kg.

Germline CDR1 SGHRS, CDR2 YFSETQ. The trim removed 5 bases at V and 4 bases at J, leaving 7 bases unmatched. CDR3 length equals 16 residues. The source was CD4+ or CD8+ T cells sorted from blood, collected in a trial of the OX40 agonist ivuxolimab. The chain links TRBV5-1 to TRBJ2-7, with 15 bases lining up with TRBD2. The TCR originated in an adult with an advanced solid tumor such as melanoma, head and neck, liver or kidney cancer. CDR3 region: CASRGLAGGRGYEQYF. Here the CDR3 DNA reads TGCGCCAGCAGGGGACTAGCGGGAGGACGGGGGTACGAGCAGTACTTC.